Given below is one T cell receptor (beta chain) in context. Its antigen is not identified. The assay was carried out at the deep level. Every subset's genomic DNA went evenly onto several immunoSEQ plates. Clones were read by immunoSEQ multiplex PCR, and TCRdb kept only the in-frame ones, dropping some. The table shows a few million clones, with around 94% occurring only once. J was trimmed by 0 bases and V by 2 bases; bases with no gene match: 9. CDR3 length: 18 residues. The V gene's germline CDR1 is MRHNA and CDR2 SNTAGT. This entry is derived from a study of shared clonotypes between healthy human individuals. Study-level findings and limits: Non-shared clonotypes displayed generation probabilities falling below those of clonotypes present in all four donors.

The donor population consisted of healthy HIV-negative adults with no recent acute infections or vaccinations. The clonotype was recovered from a man younger than 30 in good health. Input material: naive CD4+ T cells sorted from blood. Subset given: CD45RA+ positively selected. This rearrangement joins TRBV6-4 to TRBJ2-3; 9 bases are shared with TRBD2. CDR3 amino acids: CASSDRPSSGVSTDTQYF. CDR3 DNA sequence: TGTGCCAGCAGTGACCGCCCTTCTAGCGGGGTTAGCACAGATACGCAGTATTTT.